This T cell receptor beta chain was captured by sequencing in a study of Ad26.COV2.S vaccination and SARS-CoV-2 variants. Overall study: Administration of Ad26.COV2.S was intramuscular, either once or twice 56 days apart.

Sequencing was performed with immunoSEQ multiplex PCR; in TCRdb, only in-frame clones are kept and a portion is missing. The data show approximately 480,000 clones, approximately 88% seen once. Germline lookup yields CDR1 GTSNPN and CDR2 SVGIG (reference sequence). The CDR3 runs 12 residues. V was trimmed by 0 bases and J by 7 bases, leaving 7 bases between them. Study findings and constraints: Breadth and depth estimates from TCRs may understate total T cell responses. Vaccine recipients posted higher spike-specific TCR breadth than their placebo counterparts.

Regarding this clone: Its cognate antigen is unknown.

Treatment here: some 19 received Ad26.COV2.S at low or high dose, single or two shots; roughly five received placebo; per-sample allocation not given. After the first vaccine or placebo injection, samples were drawn on day 63. The V and J genes are TRBV30 and TRBJ1-5; no reliable D call. The TCR was taken from a person between 18 and 65 years old who received the Ad26.COV2.S COVID-19 vaccine or a placebo. This specimen consisted of peripheral blood, obtained in a trial of Ad26.COV2.S vaccine versus placebo. The CDR3 coding sequence is TGTGCCTGGAGTGTGGGTATGCAGCCCCAGCATTTT. This sequence encodes CAWSVGMQPQHF.